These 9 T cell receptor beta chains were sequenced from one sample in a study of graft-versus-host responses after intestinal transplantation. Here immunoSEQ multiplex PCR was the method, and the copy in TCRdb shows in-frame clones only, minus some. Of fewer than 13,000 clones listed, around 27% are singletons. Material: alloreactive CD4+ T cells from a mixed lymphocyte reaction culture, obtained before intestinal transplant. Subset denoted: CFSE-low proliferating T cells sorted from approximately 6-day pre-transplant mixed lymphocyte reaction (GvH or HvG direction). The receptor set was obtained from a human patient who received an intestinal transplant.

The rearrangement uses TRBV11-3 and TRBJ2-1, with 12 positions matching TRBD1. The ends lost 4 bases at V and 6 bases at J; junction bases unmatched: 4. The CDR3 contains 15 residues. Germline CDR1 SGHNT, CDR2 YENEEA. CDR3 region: CASSSRDRGPNEQFF. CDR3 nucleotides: TGTGCCAGCAGCTCCCGGGACAGGGGGCCCAATGAGCAGTTCTTC.

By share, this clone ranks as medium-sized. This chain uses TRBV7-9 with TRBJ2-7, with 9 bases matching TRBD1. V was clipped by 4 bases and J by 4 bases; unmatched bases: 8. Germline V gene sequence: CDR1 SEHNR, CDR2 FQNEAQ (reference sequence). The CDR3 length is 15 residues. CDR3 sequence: CASSSRDRDPYEQYF. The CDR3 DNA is TGTGCCAGCAGCTCGCGGGACAGGGATCCGTACGAGCAGTACTTC.

CDR3 DNA: TGCGCCAGCAGCCAACCCAGGGGGACTGAAGCTTTCTTT. As protein: CASSQPRGTEAFF. V gene TRBV4-3 combines with J gene TRBJ1-1; TRBD1 agrees at 7 bases. V was clipped by 2 bases and J by 5 bases; unmatched bases: 2. The CDR3 extends over 13 amino acids. Germline V CDR1 and CDR2: LGHNA, YSLEER.

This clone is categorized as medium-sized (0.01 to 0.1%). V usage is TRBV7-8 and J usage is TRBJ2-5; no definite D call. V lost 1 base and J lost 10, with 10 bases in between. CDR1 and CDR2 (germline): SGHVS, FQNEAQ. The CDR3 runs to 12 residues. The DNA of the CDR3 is TGTGCCAGCAGCTTAGGGGCGGTCGACCAGTACTTC. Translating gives CASSLGAVDQYF. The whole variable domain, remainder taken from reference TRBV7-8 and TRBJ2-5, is GAGVSQSPRYKVAKRGQDVALRCDPISGHVSLFWYQQALGQGPEFLTYFQNEAQLDKSGLPSDRFFAERPEGSVSTLKIQRTQQEDSAVYLCASSLGAVDQYFGPGTRLLVL.

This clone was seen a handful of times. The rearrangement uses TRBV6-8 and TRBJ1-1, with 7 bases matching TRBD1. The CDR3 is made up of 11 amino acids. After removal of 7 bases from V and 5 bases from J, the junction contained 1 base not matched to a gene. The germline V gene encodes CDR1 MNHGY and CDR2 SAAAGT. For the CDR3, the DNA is TGTGCCAGCATCAGGGGGACTGAAGCTTTCTTT. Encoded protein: CASIRGTEAFF.

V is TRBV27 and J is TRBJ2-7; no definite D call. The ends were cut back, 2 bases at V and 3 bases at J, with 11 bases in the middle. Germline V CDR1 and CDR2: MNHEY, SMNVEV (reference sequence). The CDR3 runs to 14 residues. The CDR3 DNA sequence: TGTGCCAGCAGTTTAACGGGCAGGCACTACGAGCAGTACTTC. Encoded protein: CASSLTGRHYEQYF.

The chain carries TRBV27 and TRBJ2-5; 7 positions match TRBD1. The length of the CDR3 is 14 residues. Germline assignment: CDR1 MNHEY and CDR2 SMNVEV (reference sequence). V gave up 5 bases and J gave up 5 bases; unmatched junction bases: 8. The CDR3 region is CASSEQTGMETQYF. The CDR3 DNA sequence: TGTGCCAGCAGTGAACAGACAGGGATGGAGACCCAGTACTTC.

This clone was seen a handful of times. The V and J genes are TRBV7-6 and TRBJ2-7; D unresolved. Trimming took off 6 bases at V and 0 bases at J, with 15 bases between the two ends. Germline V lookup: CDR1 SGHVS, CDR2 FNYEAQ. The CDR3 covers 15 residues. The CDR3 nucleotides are TGTGCCAGCAGTGTAGACGGGCACCCCTCCTACGAGCAGTACTTC. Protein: CASSVDGHPSYEQYF.

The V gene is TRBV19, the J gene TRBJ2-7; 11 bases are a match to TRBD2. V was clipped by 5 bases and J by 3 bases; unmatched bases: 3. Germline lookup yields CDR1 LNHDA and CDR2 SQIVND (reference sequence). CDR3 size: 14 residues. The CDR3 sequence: CASSPGTSGYEQYF. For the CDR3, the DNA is TGTGCCAGTAGTCCCGGGACTAGCGGCTACGAGCAGTACTTC.